The present T cell receptor (beta chain) was sequenced within a study of blood T cell repertoires in COVID-19. Turning to the study itself: Material from acute and convalescent COVID-19 was sourced from the United States, Italy and Spain. PBMCs, B-cell-depleted T cells, or T cells provided the cDNA or gDNA that made up the material.

In germline, CDR1 is MDHEN, CDR2 SYDVKM. The length of the CDR3 is 12 residues. V was trimmed by 3 bases and J by 8 bases, leaving 10 bases between them. Under the authors' procedure: Estimated nucleated cell counts came from reference gene primer amplification. Measured with immunoSEQ multiplex PCR; TCRdb has only the in-frame clones, and not every one. V and J calls and clone size are copied from that table; D and trimming were computed from the DNA. The sample has 120,000 or so clones, about 80% seen once. This sequence joins TRBV28 and TRBJ1-2; D gene ambiguous. The TCR comes from a human donor in a cohort sampled during active COVID-19. The source material was peripheral blood. The CDR3 DNA sequence: TGTGCCAGCAGTTTCCCCGACTCCGGCTACACCTTC. This codes for CASSFPDSGYTF.